This T cell receptor (beta chain) was retrieved from a study of cytomegalovirus exposure and HLA in healthy donors (dated by TCRdb to between 2016 and 2019). About the full investigation: An earlier analysis of roughly 500 of the donors reported roughly 300 Gb of sequence data and some 100 million unique TCR beta sequences from 150 million to 200 million T cells. An early release that covered some 630 HLA-typed donors contained approximately 300 gigabases of sequencing data and approximately 85 million unique TCR sequences. Among the roughly 370 genotyped donors, around 81% belonged to the genetic ancestry cluster associated with self-reported Caucasian donors. The aim of the study was to test whether cataloging public T cell receptors could identify signatures of past pathogen exposure. The T cell repertoires of some 700 subjects were profiled by immunosequencing and related to cytomegalovirus serostatus. A separate validation cohort of roughly 130 different subjects was used in addition to the roughly 700-subject first cohort. To predict cytomegalovirus infection status, the study brought together high-throughput TCR immunosequencing, statistical association of individual TCRs with disease status, and machine learning. A later analysis re-analyzed previously published TCR beta repertoires from roughly 600 donors and added high-resolution HLA genotyping to study TCR occurrence patterns. Rather than using new phenotypic data, the later analysis identified candidate immune exposures from TCR beta sequences and from how often those sequences occurred across donors. An earlier analysis of approximately 630 of the donors applied high-throughput TCR beta sequencing to assess whether each TCR beta V gene segment acted as functional or pseudogenic. Alongside the repertoire data, information on donor age, sex, ethnicity and CMV serostatus was compiled. In a later genetic analysis, genome-wide SNP genotypes for about 65% of the 666 donors were used, and that subset was treated as a discovery cohort. All discovery cohort repertoires had been generated on a single sequencing platform. HLA typing covered class I and class II loci at four-digit resolution. The number of typed donors differed by locus: roughly 629-640 for A, B, C, DRB1 and DQB1; some 500 for DQA1; approximately 600 for DPA1; and about 450 for DPB1. Roughly 5 DR-DQ haplotypes were handled as single units for association and clustering, since linkage in the cohort was strong. On average, 235,054 unique TCR beta nucleotide sequences were sequenced per donor among fewer than 500 genotyped donors of the cohort, with roughly 18% of those sequences being non-productive. The paper as a whole reports these results and caveats: Correlated functional status among segregating V segments might be attributable to linkage disequilibrium, but an unknown experimental factor could not be ruled out. The authors suggested that the approach could potentially be extended to other disease states and immunological phenotypes. In vitro tests confirmed that a few of the cytomegalovirus-associated TCR beta chains recognize cytomegalovirus antigens. Across donors, most TCR sequences were observed very rarely, whereas some public TCRs were present in many individuals. Compared with the roughly 670-donor mean, donors in an Asian-associated ancestry cluster had fewer N-insertions in productive TCRs, according to a later genetic analysis. V-gene and J-gene trimming of TCR beta chains was associated with a missense DCLRE1C variant in a later genetic analysis, and the association was replicated in an independent cohort. Most CMV-associated TCR beta chains appeared to be HLA-restricted in a later analysis, and the HLA associations seemed to be driven largely by CMV exposure. Because the 87-base-pair reads could not distinguish some IMGT-functional V segments, including TRBV6-2 and TRBV6-3, those segments were excluded. CMV serostatus was the only immune exposure information available for the cohort. According to a later analysis, TCR association rates differed among HLA loci, with DRB1 alleles showing the most associated TCRs and HLA-C alleles showing the fewest. According to a later analysis, parvovirus B19, influenza, CMV and Epstein-Barr virus appeared linked to several top co-occurrence clusters. Compared with equally common non-associated chains, HLA-associated TCR beta chains in a later analysis were more clonally expanded and had lower generation probabilities. A later analysis associated approximately 17,000 TCR beta sequences with specific HLA alleles at a false discovery rate of 0.05. The study gave a list of some 150 TCR beta chains associated with cytomegalovirus. Sequencing depth was assumed to be roughly uniform across donors in the presence/absence analyses, though that assumption may not hold. The classifier was reported to diagnose cytomegalovirus status with high specificity and sensitivity in both the original and validation cohorts. A further reported finding was that TCR beta sequences accurately predicted the HLA-A and HLA-B alleles for most subjects in the first cohort. Because HLA typing was missing for some donors at each locus, association tests included only the typed subset. A cluster of highly shared sequence variants was judged likely to represent a technical artifact of the sequencing pipeline. Broadly in line with IMGT annotations, most TCR beta V segments showed up in productive rearrangements about 90% or about 30% of the time in an earlier analysis of several hundred of the donors. The cohort was sequenced for TCR beta chains only, and without alpha or paired-chain data the features that could be detected were limited. Over 15 rarely observed V segments, including chromosome 9 orphons, were excluded from the earlier analysis of about 500 of the donors because counts were too low. When HLA alleles, especially DR and DQ, strongly co-occurred, attributing TCR associations to individual alleles was difficult.

The cohort comprised approximately 700 healthy bone marrow donors. At the time of sampling, all cohort members were nominally healthy, though unrecorded immune exposures were likely present. The donor tested CMV seronegative and was one of the 352 seronegative cohort members. Every donor gave a peripheral blood sample, and the peripheral blood mononuclear cells from that sample were used for TCR beta sequencing. The Qiagen DNeasy Blood Extraction Kit was used to extract genomic DNA from the blood cell samples. Trimmed from V: 2 bases; trimmed from J: 2 bases; junction bases lacking a gene match: 11. Spanning cysteine to phenylalanine, the CDR3 consists of 17 amino acids. Only the CDR3 part of the read is kept: 51 bases, read in frame from the first base. For CDR1 and CDR2, the germline V gene lists SGHTA and FQGTGA. On this clone itself: Its recognized antigen is unknown. It has no much larger one-base neighbor in the sample; base qualities were not kept.

The method behind the library was the immunoSEQ multiplex PCR assay. For the multiplex PCR, a mixture combining 60 forward primers for TCR Vbeta segments and 13 reverse primers for TCR Jbeta segments was used. The CDR3 region of rearranged TCR beta genes was amplified from genomic DNA by a multiplex PCR assay. The Illumina HiSeq System was used to sequence the amplified TCR beta libraries as 87-base-pair reads. As for how the authors treated the data: A later analysis tallied approximately 87 million unique TCR beta chains across the approximately 670 repertoires, and some 10 million of those chains were shared by two or more donors. Raw reads were error-corrected and collapsed into unique sequences with a nearest-neighbor algorithm that merged closely related sequences to remove PCR and sequencing errors. V, D and J gene segments were assigned by aligning CDR3 sequences to IMGT reference sequences. For a sequence to be retained, a match of at least six nucleotides was required to both a V gene segment and a J gene segment. Rearrangements were called productive when the CDR3 lacked stop codons and stayed in frame with V and J; all others were non-productive. Following IMGT convention, CDR3 was defined as the stretch from the second conserved V-encoded cysteine to the conserved J-encoded phenylalanine. The earlier analysis of about 610 of the donors excluded sequences that lacked an unambiguous match to a single V gene segment. An earlier analysis of 587 of the donors classified V segments as functional when productive rearrangements were above 56.7% and as segregating when the standard deviation between donors was above 5%. To diagnose cytomegalovirus status from the catalog of TCR beta chain sequences, a statistical classification framework was built. V and J gene assignment, in a later analysis, came from comparing TCR nucleotide sequences with IMGT/GENE-DB human TR gene sequences. Using the TCRdist pipeline, a later analysis assigned CDR3 sequences along with most-parsimonious VDJ recombination scenarios. A later analysis defined each TCR beta chain by its CDR3 amino acid sequence plus V-gene family, and excluded reads lacking a unique V-gene family. A later analysis removed 592 highly shared, low-generation-probability nucleotide sequences to deal with suspected cross-contamination and a sequencing artifact. A later analysis calculated a clonal expansion index for each public chain from normalized within-repertoire ranks of inferred template counts. Generation probabilities in a later analysis came from a VDJ recombination model fitted to out-of-frame rearrangements, and those results were checked against IGoR. In a later analysis, hypergeometric tests were used to score TCR-TCR, TCR-HLA and TCR-CMV co-occurrence, with a repertoire-size bias correction applied to TCR pairs. In a later analysis, false discovery rates were estimated by permuting HLA or CMV assignments 20 times. In a later analysis, co-occurring TCRs were grouped using DBSCAN, and TCRdist sequence similarity was added for clustering within HLA-allele-positive subsets. Repertoires with fewer than 30,000 or more than 120,000 public chains were left out of co-occurrence clustering, as were five repertoires with anomalous nucleotide sharing. TCRdb's version of the immuneACCESS table is confined to in-frame rearrangements and falls short of the full clone set. An unresolved V gene accounts for under half of the shortfall where checked; the remainder is of unknown origin. That table furnishes V, J and clone size, whereas the DNA furnished D and trimming. Counted in this sample were about 120,000 clones; approximately 78% of them appeared once. Together, the top ten hold around 1.9% of the sample.

The receptor was derived from a man aged 35 to 55 in good health and CMV-seronegative. Specimen: PBMCs. The rearranged chain carries TRBV7-3 and TRBJ2-7, with 8 junctional bases fitting TRBD2. The CDR3 reads as follows: CASSLGLAGRPTYEQYF. The sequence in DNA is TGTGCCAGCAGCTTAGGGTTAGCGGGGCGACCGACCTACGAGCAGTACTTC.